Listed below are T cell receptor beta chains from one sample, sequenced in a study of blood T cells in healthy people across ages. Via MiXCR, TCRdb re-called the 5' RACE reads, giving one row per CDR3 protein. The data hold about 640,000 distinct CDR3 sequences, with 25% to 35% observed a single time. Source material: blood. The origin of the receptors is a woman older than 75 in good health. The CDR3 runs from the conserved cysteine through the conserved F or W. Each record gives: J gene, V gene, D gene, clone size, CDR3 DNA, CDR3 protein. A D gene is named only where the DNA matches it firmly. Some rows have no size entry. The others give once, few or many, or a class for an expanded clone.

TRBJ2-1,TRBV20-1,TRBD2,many,TGCAGTGCTAAAACTAGCGGCTCCTACAATGAGCAGTTCTTC,CSAKTSGSYNEQFF
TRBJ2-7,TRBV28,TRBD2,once,TGTGCCAGCAGTGGGACTAGCGGGGATGTTGAGCAGTACTTC,CASSGTSGDVEQYF
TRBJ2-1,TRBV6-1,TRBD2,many,TGTGCCAGCAGTGAGGATAGCGGGGGTGTGAGCTCCTACAATGAGCAGTTCTTC,CASSEDSGGVSSYNEQFF
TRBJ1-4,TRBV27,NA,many,TGTGCCAGCAGTTTCGGGCGATTTGAAAAACTGTTTTTT,CASSFGRFEKLFF
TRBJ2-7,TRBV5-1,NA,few,TGCGCCAGCAGCTTGGACCTTACCTACGAGCAGTACTTC,CASSLDLTYEQYF
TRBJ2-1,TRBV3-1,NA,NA,TGTGCCAGCAGCCAAGTTACAGGACGGAATGAGCAGTTCTTC,CASSQVTGRNEQFF
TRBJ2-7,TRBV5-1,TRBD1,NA,TGCGCCAGCAGCTTGATAAGGACAGGGGCCCACGAGCAGTACTTC,CASSLIRTGAHEQYF
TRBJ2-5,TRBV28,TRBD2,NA,TGTGCCAGCAGTCCGCGACTAGCGACCATAGAGACCCAGTACTTC,CASSPRLATIETQYF
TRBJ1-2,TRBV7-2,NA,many,TGTGCCAGCAGCTTAGCGAGATCAGGTTCTAACTATGGCTACACCTTC,CASSLARSGSNYGYTF
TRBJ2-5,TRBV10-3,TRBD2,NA,TGTGCCATCAGTGAAGCGGGGCCTCAAGAGACCCAGTACTTC,CAISEAGPQETQYF
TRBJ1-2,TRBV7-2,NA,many,TGTGCCAGCAGCTTCGACAGGAGCTATGGCTACACCTTC,CASSFDRSYGYTF
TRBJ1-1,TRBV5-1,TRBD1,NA,TGCGCCAGCAGCCCGGGACAGGGCCCCGGAATGAACACTGAAGCTTTCTTT,CASSPGQGPGMNTEAFF
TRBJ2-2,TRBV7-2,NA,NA,TGTGCCAGCAGCCGCGAGAACACCGGGGAGCTGTTTTTT,CASSRENTGELFF
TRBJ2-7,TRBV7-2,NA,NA,TGTGCCAGCAGCCCGGACAGAAACTACGAGCAGTACTTC,CASSPDRNYEQYF
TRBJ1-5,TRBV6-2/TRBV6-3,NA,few,TGTGCCAGCAGTTACTCGACAGCTTCCCCCCAGCATTTT,CASSYSTASPQHF